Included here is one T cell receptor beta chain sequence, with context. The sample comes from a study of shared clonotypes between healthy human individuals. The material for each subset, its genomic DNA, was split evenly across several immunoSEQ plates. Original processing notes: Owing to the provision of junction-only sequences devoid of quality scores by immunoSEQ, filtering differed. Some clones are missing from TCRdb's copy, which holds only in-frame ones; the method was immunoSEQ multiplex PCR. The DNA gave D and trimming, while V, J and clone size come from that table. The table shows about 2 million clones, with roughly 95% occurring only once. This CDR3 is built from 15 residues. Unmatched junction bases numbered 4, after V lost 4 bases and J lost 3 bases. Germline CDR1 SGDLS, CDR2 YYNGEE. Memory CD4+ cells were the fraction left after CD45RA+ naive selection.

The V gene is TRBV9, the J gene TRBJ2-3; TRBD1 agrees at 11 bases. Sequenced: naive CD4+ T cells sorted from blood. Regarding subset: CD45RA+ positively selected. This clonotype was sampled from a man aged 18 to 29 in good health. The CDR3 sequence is CASSIWDRGTDTQYF. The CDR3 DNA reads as TGTGCCAGCAGCATATGGGACAGGGGGACAGATACGCAGTATTTT. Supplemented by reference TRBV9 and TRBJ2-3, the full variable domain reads DSGVTQTPKHLITATGQRVTLRCSPRSGDLSVYWYQQSLDQGLQFLIQYYNGEERAKGNILERFSAQQFPDLHSELNLSSLELGDSALYFCASSIWDRGTDTQYFGPGTRLTVL.